This TCR beta chain was sequenced during a study of response to subunit inactivated influenza vaccine. Whole-study results and caveats: Seasonal influenza vaccination, on each occasion, was suggested by the authors to recruit few new T cells.

Turning to this clonotype: The target antigen is unknown.

TCRdb redid the calling of the RT-PCR reads with MiXCR, one entry per CDR3 protein. The sample comprises 250,000 to 350,000 distinct CDR3 sequences, 22% of which are singletons, and 10% to 13% rests with the top ten. The specimen comprised PBMCs from blood, sampled 21 months after vaccination. The TCR comes from a man between 50 and 69 years old who received an inactivated influenza vaccine.

The CDR3, as DNA: TGCAGCGTAAACGCGGGTATGGATGAGCAGTTCTTC. Translating it yields CSVNAGMDEQFF. The chain combines TRBV29-1 with TRBJ2-1, with a weak D call TRBD2 (5 bases). The V gene's germline CDR1 is SQVTM and CDR2 ANQGSEA. The ends were cut back, 6 bases at V and 8 bases at J, with 14 bases in the middle. The CDR3 extends over 12 amino acids.